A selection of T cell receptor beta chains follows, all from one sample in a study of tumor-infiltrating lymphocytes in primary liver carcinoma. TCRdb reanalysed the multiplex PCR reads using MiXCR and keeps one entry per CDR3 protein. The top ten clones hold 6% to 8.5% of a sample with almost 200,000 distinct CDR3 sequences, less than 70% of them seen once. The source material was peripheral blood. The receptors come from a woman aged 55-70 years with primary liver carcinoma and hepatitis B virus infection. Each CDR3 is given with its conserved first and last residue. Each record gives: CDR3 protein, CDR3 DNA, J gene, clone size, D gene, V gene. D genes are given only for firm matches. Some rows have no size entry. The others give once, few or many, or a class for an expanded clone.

CDR3aa: CASSPTPGDPTSNSYEQYF
CDR3nt: TGTGCCAGCAGTCCAACCCCGGGGGATCCTACGTCAAACTCCTACGAGCAGTACTTC
j_gene: TRBJ2-7
abundance: .
d_gene: .
v_gene: TRBV28

CDR3aa: CASSNGLVRADTQYF
CDR3nt: TGTGCCAGCAGCAACGGACTCGTTCGGGCAGATACGCAGTATTTT
j_gene: TRBJ2-3
abundance: .
d_gene: .
v_gene: TRBV7-6

CDR3aa: CSVEEGRKLFF
CDR3nt: TGCAGCGTTGAAGAGGGGCGAAAACTGTTTTTT
j_gene: TRBJ1-4
abundance: many
d_gene: .
v_gene: TRBV29-1

CDR3aa: CVSSFINSGLGGPTDTQYF
CDR3nt: TGTGTCAGCAGCTTCATCAACTCCGGACTAGGGGGGCCCACAGATACGCAGTATTTT
j_gene: TRBJ2-3
abundance: .
d_gene: .
v_gene: TRBV11-3

CDR3aa: CASSLLGDIQYF
CDR3nt: TGTGCCAGCAGCTTACTAGGGGACATTCAGTACTTC
j_gene: TRBJ2-4
abundance: many
d_gene: .
v_gene: TRBV7-9

CDR3aa: CASSLPSLEAGELFF
CDR3nt: TGTGCCAGCAGTTTACCTAGCTTAGAGGCCGGGGAGCTGTTTTTT
j_gene: TRBJ2-2
abundance: many
d_gene: .
v_gene: TRBV28

CDR3aa: CASSSSGLAGREQYF
CDR3nt: TGTGCCAGCAGCAGCTCGGGACTAGCCGGCAGGGAGCAGTACTTC
j_gene: TRBJ2-7
abundance: .
d_gene: TRBD2
v_gene: TRBV13

CDR3aa: CTSSWTGNTEAFF
CDR3nt: TGCACCAGCAGCTGGACAGGGAACACTGAAGCTTTCTTT
j_gene: TRBJ1-1
abundance: .
d_gene: TRBD1
v_gene: TRBV5-1

CDR3aa: CASSGRASRNEQFF
CDR3nt: TGTGCCAGCAGCGGGCGGGCGAGTCGCAATGAGCAGTTCTTC
j_gene: TRBJ2-1
abundance: .
d_gene: .
v_gene: TRBV6-5

CDR3aa: CTSSLDLHTTDTQYF
CDR3nt: TGTACCAGCAGCTTAGATCTACATACCACAGATACGCAGTATTTT
j_gene: TRBJ2-3
abundance: .
d_gene: .
v_gene: TRBV11-3

CDR3aa: CAGSQRGDNSYEQYF
CDR3nt: TGTGCCGGCAGCCAGAGGGGGGACAACTCCTACGAGCAGTACTTC
j_gene: TRBJ2-7
abundance: .
d_gene: .
v_gene: TRBV6-6

CDR3aa: CSVGQDGEQYF
CDR3nt: TGCAGCGTTGGGCAGGACGGAGAGCAGTACTTC
j_gene: TRBJ2-7
abundance: .
d_gene: .
v_gene: TRBV29-1

CDR3aa: CASSLGGEVQFF
CDR3nt: TGTGCCAGCAGCTTAGGGGGAGAAGTTCAGTTCTTC
j_gene: TRBJ2-1
abundance: few
d_gene: .
v_gene: TRBV11-2

CDR3aa: CASTPKGQDRDGTYNEQFF
CDR3nt: TGTGCCAGCACCCCGAAGGGGCAGGACCGGGACGGGACGTACAATGAGCAGTTCTTC
j_gene: TRBJ2-1
abundance: many
d_gene: .
v_gene: TRBV21-1

CDR3aa: CARSPRLAGYYEQYF
CDR3nt: TGCGCCAGGAGCCCAAGACTAGCGGGATACTACGAGCAGTACTTC
j_gene: TRBJ2-7
abundance: .
d_gene: TRBD2
v_gene: TRBV7-9

CDR3aa: CASSSTAVSYEQYF
CDR3nt: TGTGCCAGCAGTTCGACAGCCGTCTCCTACGAGCAGTACTTC
j_gene: TRBJ2-7
abundance: few
d_gene: .
v_gene: TRBV6-5

CDR3aa: CASSHNRNYGHTF
CDR3nt: TGTGCCAGCAGCCACAACAGAAACTATGGCCACACCTTC
j_gene: TRBJ1-2
abundance: once
d_gene: .
v_gene: TRBV11-2

CDR3aa: CAWTLAADTQYF
CDR3nt: TGTGCCTGGACCCTAGCCGCAGATACGCAGTATTTT
j_gene: TRBJ2-3
abundance: few
d_gene: .
v_gene: TRBV30

CDR3aa: CASAGRLGFDEQYF
CDR3nt: TGTGCCAGCGCCGGGCGGCTAGGGTTTGACGAGCAGTACTTC
j_gene: TRBJ2-7
abundance: few
d_gene: .
v_gene: TRBV6-1

CDR3aa: CASNSGQAGTDTLYF
CDR3nt: TGTGCCAGCAACTCGGGACAGGCTGGCACAGATACGCTGTATTTT
j_gene: TRBJ2-3
abundance: .
d_gene: TRBD1
v_gene: TRBV11-1

CDR3aa: CASSQVPGQGNYGYTF
CDR3nt: TGCGCCAGCAGCCAGGTCCCGGGACAGGGCAACTATGGCTACACCTTC
j_gene: TRBJ1-2
abundance: many
d_gene: TRBD1
v_gene: TRBV4-1

CDR3aa: CASSLTQGADTRYF
CDR3nt: TGTGCCAGCAGCTTAACACAGGGGGCGGATACACGGTATTTT
j_gene: TRBJ2-3
abundance: .
d_gene: TRBD1
v_gene: TRBV11-3

CDR3aa: CATTTGGLWETRYF
CDR3nt: TGTGCAACCACGACAGGGGGCTTATGGGAGACCCGGTACTTC
j_gene: TRBJ2-5
abundance: once
d_gene: TRBD1
v_gene: TRBV6-1

CDR3aa: CAISESTSGPLIPRDEQFF
CDR3nt: TGTGCCATCAGTGAGTCAACCTCTGGCCCCTTAATACCTCGGGATGAGCAGTTCTTC
j_gene: TRBJ2-1
abundance: once
d_gene: .
v_gene: TRBV10-3

CDR3aa: CAGRRTGTSGNTIYF
CDR3nt: TGTGCCGGCAGAAGGACAGGCACCTCTGGAAACACCATATATTTT
j_gene: TRBJ1-3
abundance: .
d_gene: TRBD1
v_gene: TRBV28

CDR3aa: CASSLVEGTGAFF
CDR3nt: TGTGCCAGCAGTTTAGTGGAGGGAACTGGAGCTTTCTTT
j_gene: TRBJ1-1
abundance: once
d_gene: .
v_gene: TRBV28

CDR3aa: CSVAYRSGSADAQYF
CDR3nt: TGCAGCGTCGCCTATAGGAGCGGGAGTGCTGATGCGCAGTATTTT
j_gene: TRBJ2-3
abundance: .
d_gene: TRBD2
v_gene: TRBV29-1

CDR3aa: CASSPSRQTDTQYF
CDR3nt: TGTGCTAGCAGCCCCTCCCGACAGACAGATACGCAGTATTTT
j_gene: TRBJ2-3
abundance: few
d_gene: .
v_gene: TRBV7-7

CDR3aa: CASRFGRTGTNSPLHF
CDR3nt: TGTGCCAGCAGGTTCGGCCGTACAGGGACTAATTCACCCCTCCACTTT
j_gene: TRBJ1-6
abundance: many
d_gene: .
v_gene: TRBV7-9